The 8 T cell receptor beta chains below were found in one sample sequenced in a study of identical twins. TCRdb itself ran the 5' RACE reads through MiXCR, one entry per CDR3 protein. Among about 530,000 distinct CDR3 sequences listed, under 25% were seen once. This sample also belongs to another study, concerning yellow fever vaccine responses in identical twins.

Material: CD4+ T cells sorted from blood. Receptors were obtained from a woman in her late teens or twenties in good health.

This clonotype was seen only a few times. The V gene is TRBV5-1, the J gene TRBJ1-2, with TRBD1 matching 10 bases. The CDR3 loop spans 17 amino acids. With 4 bases clipped from V and 1 base from J, the junction kept 10 bases outside the gene matches. CDR1 and CDR2 (germline): SGHRS, YFSETQ. The CDR3 sequence is CASSSGGGTGVNYGYTF. The CDR3 nucleotides are TGCGCCAGCAGCAGCGGCGGCGGGACAGGGGTTAACTATGGCTACACCTTC.

This clonotype was counted between two and nine times. This chain uses TRBV6-1 with TRBJ2-1, with D uncertain. Trimming took 6 bases from V and 8 from J, leaving 8 bases between them. Germline V gene data show CDR1 as MNHNS and CDR2 as SASEGT. CDR3 size: 11 residues. The CDR3 sequence is CASSGHYEQFF. CDR3 DNA sequence: TGTGCCAGCAGCGGTCATTATGAGCAGTTCTTC.

This chain uses TRBV7-9 with TRBJ2-7; 10 bases align to TRBD2. Germline values: CDR1 SEHNR, CDR2 FQNEAQ (reference sequence). The J segment lost 0 bases and the V segment lost 7 bases, leaving 6 bases of the junction unmatched. The CDR3 consists of 15 residues. The chain's CDR3 is CASTTVAGGSYEQYV. For the CDR3, the DNA is TGTGCCAGCACTACGGTAGCGGGGGGCTCCTACGAGCAGTACGTC.

This chain connects TRBV10-3 to TRBJ1-2, with TRBD1 as a possible D gene (6 bases). CDR3 size: 13 residues. The V gene's germline CDR1 is ENHRY and CDR2 SYGVKD. The germline V and J ends were trimmed by 4 bases and 6 bases, with 12 bases remaining between them. CDR3 in amino acids: CAISGGQNDGYTF. The CDR3, as DNA: TGTGCCATCAGTGGCGGACAGAACGATGGCTACACCTTC.

V usage is TRBV19 and J usage is TRBJ2-1; D gene unclear. The length of the CDR3 is 16 residues. Germline V gene sequence: CDR1 LNHDA, CDR2 SQIVND (reference sequence). With 6 bases removed from V and 4 bases from J, the gap between germline ends came to 19 bases. The CDR3 is CASSRMDRAQYNEQFF. CDR3 nucleotides: TGTGCCAGTAGCCGGATGGATCGGGCCCAATACAATGAGCAGTTCTTC.

This clonotype was seen a few times. The chain carries TRBV20-1 and TRBJ2-1; D is uncertain. Deletions cut 5 bases from V and 5 bases from J, with 16 bases between. Germline CDR1 DFQATT, CDR2 SNEGSKA (reference sequence). The CDR3 extends over 14 amino acids. The CDR3 sequence is CSAPARGYHNEQFF. The CDR3 DNA follows: TGCAGTGCTCCAGCCCGAGGCTACCACAATGAGCAGTTCTTC.

V is TRBV18 and J is TRBJ1-3; perhaps TRBD1 as D (6 bases). Germline-derived CDR1 and CDR2 are KGHSH and LQKENI. Trimming removed 6 bases from V and 0 bases from J, with 9 bases in between. CDR3 length equals 14 residues. The CDR3: CASSWTVSGNTIYF. CDR3 DNA sequence: TGTGCCAGCTCTTGGACAGTCTCTGGAAACACCATATATTTT.

In its sample, this clonotype was seen a few times. V and J are TRBV11-3 and TRBJ2-2, with D perhaps matching TRBD2 (5 bases). Trimming cost V 4 bases and J 5 bases, with 20 bases left between them. Germline V gene lookup returns CDR1 SGHNT and CDR2 YENEEA. The CDR3 spans 17 residues. The CDR3 nucleotides read TGTGCCAGCAGCTCAGTGGGGATAGGAGGAACAACCGGGGAGCTGTTTTTT. As protein: CASSSVGIGGTTGELFF. The full variable domain, its missing parts supplied by reference TRBV11-3 and TRBJ2-2, is EAGVVQSPRYKIIEKKQPVAFWCNPISGHNTLYWYLQNLGQGPELLIRYENEEAVDDSQLPKDRFSAERLKGVDSTLKIQPAELGDSAVYLCASSSVGIGGTTGELFFGEGSRLTVL.